Below, 12 T cell receptor beta chains from the same sample are listed, as sequenced in a study of identical twins (dated by TCRdb to 2016 to 2017). Preparation of the library involved 5' RACE. The sequencer was an Illumina HiSeq 2000. Clones were called with MiXCR by TCRdb after fastp trimmed the public reads at Q25, and only in-frame beta chains were retained. When rows share a CDR3 protein, they turn into one entry using the most common DNA and genes. The sample data list roughly 1,500,000 distinct CDR3 sequences, and less than 40% of these were observed just once. Of the sample, roughly 0.3% falls within the top ten clones. The sample comprised cord blood. The receptors come from a newborn girl in good health.

Turning to this clonotype: Relative to the germline gene, one junction end is altered; a read error may explain this. The J gene is TRBJ2-3, the V gene TRBV5-5, with 13 bases matching TRBD2. Germline CDR1 is SGHKS and CDR2 is YYEKEE (reference sequence). This CDR3 has 15 residues. CDR3 sequence (DNA): TGTGCCAGCAGCTCACTAGCGGGGGGGCCGGATACGCGGTATTTT. This gives the protein CASSSLAGGPDTRYF.

With respect to this clonotype: This may be a read error: a much more frequent sequence differs by one nucleotide. This chain uses TRBV6-6 with TRBJ2-7; TRBD1 might be the D (6 bases). CDR3 length: 14 residues. Trimming left V 2 bases short and J 7 bases short, with 15 bases between. Germline V lookup: CDR1 MNHNY, CDR2 SVGAGI (reference sequence). CDR3: CASSYRTETNEQYF. DNA for the CDR3: TGTGCCAGCAGTTACAGGACAGAGACCAATGAGCAGTACTTC.

This chain connects TRBV5-1 to TRBJ2-2; a weak D match, TRBD2 (5 bases). The CDR3 contains 19 residues. The germline V gene has CDR1 SGHRS and CDR2 YFSETQ. V lost 7 bases and J lost 6, with 31 bases in between. The CDR3 coding sequence is TGCGCCAGCTCACCCAATAAGGTCAGCGGCACGAGGATGGCCGGGGAGCTGTTTTTT. The encoded protein is CASSPNKVSGTRMAGELFF.

J is TRBJ2-5 and V is TRBV5-1, with D possibly matching TRBD2 (6 bases). The germline V gene encodes CDR1 SGHRS and CDR2 YFSETQ. V was trimmed by 2 bases and J by 12 bases, leaving 20 bases between them. The CDR3 totals 14 residues. CDR3 residues: CASSFGSWGVEEYF. CDR3 DNA: TGCGCCAGCAGCTTTGGTTCATGGGGGGTAGAGGAGTACTTC.

The chain uses TRBV7-2 and TRBJ2-1; either TRBD1 or TRBD2 may fit D (5 bases each). Germline CDR1 and CDR2: SGHTA and FQGNSA. Deletions cut 0 bases from V and 8 bases from J, with 23 bases between. The CDR3 extends over 18 amino acids. CDR3 in DNA: TGTGCCAGCAGCTTAGCAGTCCTTCCGGGGCGAGGCCATCATGAGCAGTTCTTC. Amino acid sequence: CASSLAVLPGRGHHEQFF. Looking up the rest from reference TRBV7-2 and TRBJ2-1 gives the full variable domain: GAGVSQSPSNKVTEKGKDVELRCDPISGHTALYWYRQSLGQGLEFLIYFQGNSAPDKSGLPSDRFSAERTGGSVSTLTIQRTQQEDSAVYLCASSLAVLPGRGHHEQFFGPGTRLTVL.

CDR3 sequence reads: CASSVASSGRHNEQYF. Written as DNA, the CDR3 is TGTGCCAGCAGCGTAGCTAGTAGCGGGAGGCACAATGAGCAGTACTTC. V gene TRBV9 combines with J gene TRBJ2-4; 10 bases map to TRBD2. CDR1 is SGDLS and CDR2 is YYNGEE in the germline V gene. After removal of 0 bases from V and 13 bases from J, the junction contained 13 bases not matched to a gene. The CDR3 has 16 amino acids.

The CDR3 coding sequence is TGTGCCAGCAGTGCCGAGGGAGGGACAGATACGCAGTATTTT. It encodes CASSAEGGTDTQYF. This chain uses TRBV2 with TRBJ2-3; TRBD2 matches at 7 bases. V dropped 4 bases and J dropped 3; count of bases not matched to a gene: 4. This CDR3 region has 14 residues. Germline V lookup: CDR1 SNHLY, CDR2 FYNNEI.

The chain combines TRBV6-5 with TRBJ1-2, with a tentative D call TRBD1 (5 bases). V lost 5 bases and J 2 bases, leaving 12 bases between the germline ends. The CDR3 spans 14 residues. CDR1 MNHEY and CDR2 SVGAGI come from the germline V gene. CDR3 in DNA: TGTGCCAGCAGTACCCGGGGGGGGAACTATGGCTACACCTTC. It specifies CASSTRGGNYGYTF.

This clonotype was counted once. V is TRBV2 and J is TRBJ2-5; TRBD1 or TRBD2 may be the D gene (5 bases each). The CDR3 is 13 amino acids. V lost 3 bases and J 13 bases, leaving 18 bases between the germline ends. CDR1 is SNHLY and CDR2 is FYNNEI in the germline V gene. DNA of the CDR3: TGTGCCAGCAGTGAGGTGGGAGAGGGGTTTCGGTACTTC. As protein: CASSEVGEGFRYF.

V is TRBV6-5 and J is TRBJ2-7; 12 bases are a match to TRBD2. The DNA end is more similar to TRBJ2-5, so the J call may be wrong. The CDR3 is 13 residues long. The germline gives CDR1 MNHEY, CDR2 SVGAGI. CDR3 nucleotides: TGTGCCAGCAGCCAGGGACTAGCGGGGACCCAGTACTTC. Encoded protein: CASSQGLAGTQYF.

Only a few counts were recorded for this clonotype. This chain connects TRBV29-1 to TRBJ2-5; TRBD1 agrees at 8 bases. The J call is doubtful: the DNA matches TRBJ2-7 better. CDR1 and CDR2 (germline): SQVTM, ANQGSEA. The CDR3 contains 13 residues. The CDR3 is CSVYGQGDYEQYF. CDR3 nucleotides: TGCAGCGTTTACGGACAGGGCGACTACGAGCAGTACTTC.

The chain combines TRBV5-1 with TRBJ2-6; 7 bases are shared with TRBD1. The CDR3 spans 16 residues. Germline V CDR1 and CDR2: SGHRS, YFSETQ. Losses at the gene ends were 0 bases for V and 10 bases for J; bases not matched to a gene: 10. CDR3 DNA: TGCGCCAGCAGCTTGGGGGGACAGTTGGTTTTTAACGTCCTGACTTTC. It encodes CASSLGGQLVFNVLTF.